The clone carrying this T cell receptor beta chain has a handful of counts. This sample stems from a study of OX40 agonist ivuxolimab in advanced cancers. The CDR3 is 13 amino acids. Profiling relied on immunoSEQ multiplex PCR, and the TCRdb table lists in-frame clones only, not all of them. The table lists more than 15,000 clones, approximately 85% of them singletons, with over 60% in the top ten. This sample comprised CD4+ or CD8+ T cells sorted from blood, obtained in a trial of the OX40 agonist ivuxolimab. The gene calls are TRBV21-1 and TRBJ1-5; the D call in the table, TRBD1, was not verified against the DNA. TRBV21-1 is annotated as a pseudogene. The receptor comes from an adult with an advanced solid tumor such as melanoma, head and neck, liver or kidney cancer. The CDR3 loop is CASSFRIGAPQHF. The CDR3 DNA reads as TGTGCCAGCAGTTTCAGGATAGGGGCGCCCCAGCATTTT.